This T cell receptor (beta chain) was found in a study of CD8 T cells in ankylosing spondylitis. Regarding the study as a whole: For ankylosing spondylitis blood, a TCR beta motif of fewer than 10 highly homologous variants appeared characteristic.

V shed 5 bases, J shed 3 bases, and the junction held 8 bases outside the gene matches. Germline values: CDR1 DFQATT, CDR2 SNEGSKA (reference sequence). The CDR3 is made up of 15 amino acids. The authors made TCR beta libraries by quantitative 5'-RACE with molecular barcodes. MiXCR, run by TCRdb on the 5' RACE reads, gives a single entry per CDR3 protein. The sample yields 330,000 or so distinct CDR3 sequences, 8% seen once. This clonotype was observed at least ten times. Its antigen is as yet unknown. The source of this sequence is a male donor with ankylosing spondylitis. J is TRBJ2-7 and V is TRBV20-1, with 12 nucleotides matching TRBD2. Material: blood, either unsorted or a sorted T cell fraction (not recorded which). The DNA of the CDR3 is TGCAGTGCTTCAGGACTAGCGGGGCTCCTCTACGAGCAGTACTTC. Translated, it gives CSASGLAGLLYEQYF.